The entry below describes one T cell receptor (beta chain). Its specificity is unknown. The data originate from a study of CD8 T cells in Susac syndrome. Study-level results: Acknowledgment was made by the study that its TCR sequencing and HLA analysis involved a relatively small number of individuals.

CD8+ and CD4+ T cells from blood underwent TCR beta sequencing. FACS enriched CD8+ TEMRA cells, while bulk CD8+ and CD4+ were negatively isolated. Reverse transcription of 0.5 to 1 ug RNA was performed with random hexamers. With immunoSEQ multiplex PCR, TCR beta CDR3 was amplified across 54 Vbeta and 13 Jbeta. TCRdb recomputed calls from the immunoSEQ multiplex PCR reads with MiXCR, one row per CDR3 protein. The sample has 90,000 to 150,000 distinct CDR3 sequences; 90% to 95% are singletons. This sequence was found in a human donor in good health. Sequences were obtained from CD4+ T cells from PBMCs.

As DNA, the CDR3 is TGTGCCAGCGGTGGGGGGCTCTCCTACGAGCAGTACTTC. This gives the protein CASGGGLSYEQYF. The V gene is TRBV2, the J gene TRBJ2-7, with D possibly being TRBD1 or TRBD2 (6 bases each). V lost 8 bases, J lost 0 bases, and 11 bases lay in between. The CDR3 loop spans 13 amino acids. Germline V gene lookup returns CDR1 SNHLY and CDR2 FYNNEI.